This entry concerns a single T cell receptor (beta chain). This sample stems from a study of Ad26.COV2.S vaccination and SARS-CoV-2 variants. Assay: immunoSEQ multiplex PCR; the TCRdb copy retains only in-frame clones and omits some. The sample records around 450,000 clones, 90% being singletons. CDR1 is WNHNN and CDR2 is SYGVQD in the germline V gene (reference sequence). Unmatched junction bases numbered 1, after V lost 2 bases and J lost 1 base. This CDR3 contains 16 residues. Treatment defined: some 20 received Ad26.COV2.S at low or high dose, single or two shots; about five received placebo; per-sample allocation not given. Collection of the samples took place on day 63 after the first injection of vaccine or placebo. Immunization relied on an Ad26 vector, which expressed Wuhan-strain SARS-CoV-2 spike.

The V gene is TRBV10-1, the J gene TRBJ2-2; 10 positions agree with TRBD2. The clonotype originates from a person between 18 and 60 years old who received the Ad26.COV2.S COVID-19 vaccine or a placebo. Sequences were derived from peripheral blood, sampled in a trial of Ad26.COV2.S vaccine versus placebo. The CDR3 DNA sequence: TGCGCCAGCAGTGAGAGCGGGAGGGTGAACACCGGGGAGCTGTTTTTT. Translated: CASSESGRVNTGELFF.